The 5 T cell receptor beta chains in this list originate from one sample, sequenced in a study of shared clonotypes between healthy human individuals. TCRdb's table, derived via immunoSEQ multiplex PCR, lists solely in-frame clones and lacks some. Among about 1.1 million clones listed, around 82% were seen once. Input material: memory CD4+ T cells from PBMCs. Subset specified: CD45RA-negative fraction. Receptors were obtained from a man aged 18 to 35 in good health. Some clones in this sample may be carry-over from other donors' samples.

This sequence joins TRBV2 and TRBJ2-3, with 9 bases fitting TRBD1. The V gene's germline CDR1 is SNHLY and CDR2 FYNNEI. V shed 4 bases, J shed 6 bases, and the junction held 8 bases outside the gene matches. The CDR3 totals 15 residues. The CDR3 spells CASSGLGQGGDTQYF. The CDR3 DNA follows: TGTGCCAGCAGTGGATTGGGACAGGGAGGGGATACGCAGTATTTT.

The CDR3 DNA reads TGTGCCAGCAGCTGGGTTGGCGGGAATTCACCCCTCCACTTT. Residues: CASSWVGGNSPLHF. This rearrangement joins TRBV28 to TRBJ1-6; no reliable D call. The CDR3 has 14 amino acids. Germline CDR1 and CDR2: MDHEN and SYDVKM. Trimming stripped 6 bases from V and 7 bases from J, with 13 bases between.

Note on this clone: This may stem from a read error, because a much larger clone lies one nucleotide away. The CDR3 loop reads CASSGAPPWEKLFF. The CDR3, as DNA: TGTGCCAGCTCGGGGGCCCCCCCATGGGAAAAACTGTTTTTT. The chain joins TRBV27 to TRBJ1-4, with a tentative D call TRBD1 (6 bases). CDR1 and CDR2 (germline): MNHEY, SMNVEV (reference sequence). V was clipped by 8 bases and J by 8 bases, with 18 bases between them. The CDR3 is 14 residues long.

The table lists this clone with a few counts. This rearrangement joins TRBV29-1 to TRBJ2-3; 8 bases map to TRBD2. J was trimmed by 3 bases and V by 6 bases; bases with no gene match: 5. Germline CDR1 is SQVTM and CDR2 is ANQGSEA. The CDR3 length is 13 residues. In DNA form, the CDR3 reads TGCAGCGTGGGCGGGAGGAAGACAGATACGCAGTATTTT. Translation gives CSVGGRKTDTQYF.

This clone was counted only a few times. CDR3 loop: CASSELNSYEQYF. The CDR3 DNA reads as TGTGCCAGCAGTGAACTAAACTCCTACGAGCAGTACTTC. This sequence joins TRBV6-1 and TRBJ2-7; unclear D gene. Germline V CDR1 and CDR2: MNHNS, SASEGT. V was shortened by 2 bases and J by 0 bases, with 5 bases between the two germline ends. The CDR3 has 13 residues.